This T cell receptor beta chain is from a study of T-cell memory formation after mild COVID-19. Study-level results: Pre-infection memory already had some responding clones, implying cross-reactive memory joined. Whether day 37 second-wave clones are SARS-CoV-2-specific was not confirmed. Most CD4+ clones that shrank were in CM and EM, while CD8+ ones turned up in EMRA.

The 5'RACE method, run with constant-segment primers, produced TCR alpha and TCR beta cDNA libraries (carrying sample barcodes and UMIs). MiXCR, applied by TCRdb to the 5' RACE reads, yields one record per CDR3 protein. Of 500,000 to 550,000 distinct CDR3 sequences listed, approximately 20% were seen once; the top ten hold approximately 12%. This CDR3 comprises 16 residues. The V gene's germline CDR1 is SQVTM and CDR2 ANQGSEA. With V trimmed by 0 bases and J by 5 bases, 11 bases remained unmatched. This clonotype was seen more than once but under ten times. Antigen unknown. This clonotype was obtained from an adult woman who had mild COVID-19 (a few samples of this study predate the infection). Cell type and time point are not known. The sequenced sample consisted of PBMCs or a T cell subset sorted from them (not recorded which). The V and J genes are TRBV29-1 and TRBJ2-5, with 8 nucleotides matching TRBD1. This CDR3 is CSVEDRLLTGEETQYF. Here the CDR3 DNA reads TGCAGCGTTGAAGATCGTCTCCTGACAGGGGAGGAGACCCAGTACTTC.